This T cell receptor beta chain originates from a study of a mutant IDH1 vaccine in newly diagnosed glioma. Across the study: Males made up 62.5% and females 37.5% of treated patients, whose mean age was approximately 43 years. Those enrolled had earlier been treated with radiotherapy, temozolomide, or both, mostly both.

This CDR3 contains 14 residues. Germline lookup yields CDR1 MNHEY and CDR2 SMNVEV (reference sequence). V was clipped by 5 bases and J by 5 bases; unmatched bases: 7. A remark on this clone: What it recognizes is unknown.

Time point noted: week 11, during vaccination. The study gave 300 ug of mutant IDH1 20-mer peptide per vaccine dose, with topical imiquimod. The protocol was immunoSEQ multiplex PCR, while the TCRdb copy is restricted to in-frame clones and leaves out a portion. The sample holds about 36,000 clones; around 80% are singletons and the top ten take about 15%. The sample in question was peripheral blood mononuclear cells (PBMCs), obtained from a glioma patient whose treatment included an IDH1 peptide vaccine. The J gene is TRBJ1-1, the V gene TRBV27; TRBD1 agrees at 8 bases. The sequence derives from a woman in her twenties or thirties with glioma. Some clones in this sample may be carry-over from other donors' samples. CDR3 bases: TGTGCCAGCAGTGACAGGGGATTAGAAACTGAAGCTTTCTTT. This gives the protein CASSDRGLETEAFF.